This T cell receptor (beta chain) came from a study of metastatic and nonmetastatic thyroid tumors. The overall study: Malignant thyroid and benign thyroid patients provided blood and tumor or nodule tissue whose repertoires were compared. Study-level findings and limits: A significant increase in TCR beta diversity was reportedly seen in malignant thyroid tumors relative to benign nodules, in blood and tumor.

Among the patients, none had received any treatment before thyroid surgery. In the case of this clone: Its antigen is undetermined.

In the study's own analysis: CDR3 was compared across clinicopathological groups, and the resulting differences were used to build a distant-metastasis classifier for papillary thyroid cancer. Via MiXCR, TCRdb re-called the PCR reads. For this entry, the V and J calls and clone size follow TCRdb and not the study's own pipeline. The sample lists 15,000 or so clones, 27% occurring once. The TCR was taken from a female donor with papillary thyroid cancer or a benign thyroid nodule (not recorded which). Some clones in this sample may be carry-over from other donors' samples. The sequenced sample was adjacent normal tissue.

CDR3 bases: TGTGCCAGCAGTTTTGAACGTGGGGGAAACACCATATATTTT. Its translation: CASSFERGGNTIYF. The chain links TRBV12-3 or TRBV12-4 to TRBJ1-3; D not resolved. CDR3 length: 14 residues. With 3 bases removed from V and 4 bases from J, the gap between germline ends came to 10 bases.